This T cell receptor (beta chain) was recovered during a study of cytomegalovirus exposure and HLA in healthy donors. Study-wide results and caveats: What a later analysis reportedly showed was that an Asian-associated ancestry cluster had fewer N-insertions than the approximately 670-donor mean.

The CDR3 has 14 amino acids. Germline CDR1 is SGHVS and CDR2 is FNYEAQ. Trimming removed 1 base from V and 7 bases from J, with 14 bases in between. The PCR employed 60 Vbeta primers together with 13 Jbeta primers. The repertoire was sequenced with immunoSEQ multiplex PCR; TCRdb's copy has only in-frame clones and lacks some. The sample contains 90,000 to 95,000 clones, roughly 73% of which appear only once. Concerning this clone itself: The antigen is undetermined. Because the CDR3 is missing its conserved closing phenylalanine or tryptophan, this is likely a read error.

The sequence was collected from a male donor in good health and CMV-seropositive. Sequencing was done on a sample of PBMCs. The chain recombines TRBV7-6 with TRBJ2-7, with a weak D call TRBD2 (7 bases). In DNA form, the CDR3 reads TGTGCCAGCAGCTTAGGTGCGGGGGCGATGGAGCAGTACTCC. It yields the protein CASSLGAGAMEQYS.